This is a list of T cell receptor beta chains from one sample in a study of cytomegalovirus exposure and HLA in healthy donors. Measured with immunoSEQ multiplex PCR; TCRdb has only the in-frame clones, and not every one. The data contain some 200,000 clones, about 13% of them singletons. Sequencing input: PBMCs. These receptors were collected from a man aged 45-60 years in good health and CMV-seropositive. CDR3s include the opening cysteine and the closing phenylalanine or tryptophan. D genes are given only for firm matches. Where a row states a size, it is once, few, many or the class of an expanded clone; other rows omit it.

v_call	j_call	clone_size	cdr3_length	d_call	cdr3_nt	cdr3_aa
TRBV7-2	TRBJ2-1	few	16	.	TGTGCCAGCAGCTTAGAAGGGGGAATCTCCTACAATGAGCAGTTCTTC	CASSLEGGISYNEQFF
TRBV7-2	TRBJ2-7	few	15	.	TGTGCCAGCAGCTCGCAGAGGGGGGGCCCCTACGAGCAGTACTTC	CASSSQRGGPYEQYF
TRBV5-4	TRBJ1-1	.	15	.	TGTGCCAGCAGCTTGGCCGGTACGGGAAACACTGAAGCTTTCTTT	CASSLAGTGNTEAFF
TRBV27	TRBJ1-2	.	15	TRBD1	TGTGCCAGCAGTTCCCTGGGGACAGGGGGAAGGGGCTACACCTTC	CASSSLGTGGRGYTF
TRBV5-6	TRBJ2-2	.	13	.	TGTGCCAGCAGCTCCTGGAACACCGGGGAGCTGTTTTTT	CASSSWNTGELFF
TRBV5-4	TRBJ1-2	.	14	.	TGTGCCAGCAGCTTGGCACTGACAATCAGCGGCTACACCTTC	CASSLALTISGYTF
TRBV5-1	TRBJ2-5	.	12	.	TGCGCCAGCAGCCGGGGCCAAGAGACCCAGTACTTC	CASSRGQETQYF
TRBV4-2	TRBJ2-2	.	15	.	TGTGCCAGCAGCCAAGATGAACTAGGGACCGGGGAGCTGTTTTTT	CASSQDELGTGELFF
TRBV7-2	TRBJ2-2	.	18	TRBD2	TGTGCCAGCAGCTTAGCGGTAGCGGGGTATGGTGACACCGGGGAGCTGTTTTTT	CASSLAVAGYGDTGELFF
TRBV7-8	TRBJ2-3	.	17	TRBD2	TGTGCCAGCAGCCCCTTCGCCGGGGGGGCCTCGACAGATACGCAGTATTTT	CASSPFAGGASTDTQYF
TRBV5-5	TRBJ1-2	few	18	TRBD1	TGTGCCAGCAGCTTAATCTATCGGGACAGGGTGATCCCAAGTGGCTACACCTTC	CASSLIYRDRVIPSGYTF
TRBV5-8	TRBJ1-5	.	13	.	TGTGCCAGCGTCAGGGGTAGCAATCAGCCCCAGCATTTT	CASVRGSNQPQHF
TRBV11-2	TRBJ1-6	few	15	.	TGTGCCAGCAGCCCAGGTCCAGGGAGGAATTCACCCCTCCACTTT	CASSPGPGRNSPLHF
TRBV9	TRBJ2-7	.	15	TRBD1	TGTGCCAGCAGCCCCCGGACAGGATTCTCCTACGAGCAGTACTTC	CASSPRTGFSYEQYF
TRBV19	TRBJ1-4	few	14	.	TGTGCCAGTAGTTCGACAGTAATTAATGAAAAACTGTTTTTT	CASSSTVINEKLFF
TRBV19	TRBJ1-2	few	14	TRBD1	TGTGCCAGTAGTAGGGGACAGGGTCCGTATGGCTACACCTTC	CASSRGQGPYGYTF